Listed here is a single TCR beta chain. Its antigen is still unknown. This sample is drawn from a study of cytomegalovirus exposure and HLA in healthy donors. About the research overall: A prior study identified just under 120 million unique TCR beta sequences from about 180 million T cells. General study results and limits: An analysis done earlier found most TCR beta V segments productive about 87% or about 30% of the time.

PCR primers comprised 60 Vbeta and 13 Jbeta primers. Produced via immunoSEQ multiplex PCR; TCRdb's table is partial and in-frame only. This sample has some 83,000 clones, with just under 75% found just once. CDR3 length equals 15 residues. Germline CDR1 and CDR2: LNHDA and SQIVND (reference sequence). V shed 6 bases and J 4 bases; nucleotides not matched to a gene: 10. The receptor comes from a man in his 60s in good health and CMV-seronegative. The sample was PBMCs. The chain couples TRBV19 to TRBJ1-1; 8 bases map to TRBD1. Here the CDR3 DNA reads TGTGCCAGTAGAAAAGGACAGGGAGGGTTCACTGAAGCTTTCTTT. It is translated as CASRKGQGGFTEAFF. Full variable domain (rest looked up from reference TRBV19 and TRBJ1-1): DGGITQSPKYLFRKEGQNVTLSCEQNLNHDAMYWYRQDPGQGLRLIYYSQIVNDFQKGDIAEGYSVSREKKESFPLTVTSAQKNPTAFYLCASRKGQGGFTEAFFGQGTRLTVV.